This T cell receptor beta chain emerged from a study of neurological immune-mediated disorders. The CDR3 consists of 12 residues. In germline, CDR1 is LGHDT, CDR2 YNNKEL (reference sequence). TCRdb reprocessed the 5' RACE reads via MiXCR and lists one record per CDR3 protein. The table shows about 38,000 distinct CDR3 sequences, with just under 7.5% occurring only once. This clonotype appeared many times. Its target is unknown. Compared with germline, one end of the junction differs, possibly owing to a read error. General study results and limits: In HTLV-1-associated myelopathy, TCR clonal expansion was greatest, whereas multiple sclerosis had the least, falling below healthy controls.

The receptor was derived from a man aged 45-65 years in good health. V usage is TRBV3-1 and J usage is TRBJ2-7; no clear D. Sequenced: CD4+ T cells from blood. CDR3 nucleotides: TGTGCCAGCAGCCAAGGGCTTATGGGGTCCCACTTC. Translation gives CASSQGLMGSHF.